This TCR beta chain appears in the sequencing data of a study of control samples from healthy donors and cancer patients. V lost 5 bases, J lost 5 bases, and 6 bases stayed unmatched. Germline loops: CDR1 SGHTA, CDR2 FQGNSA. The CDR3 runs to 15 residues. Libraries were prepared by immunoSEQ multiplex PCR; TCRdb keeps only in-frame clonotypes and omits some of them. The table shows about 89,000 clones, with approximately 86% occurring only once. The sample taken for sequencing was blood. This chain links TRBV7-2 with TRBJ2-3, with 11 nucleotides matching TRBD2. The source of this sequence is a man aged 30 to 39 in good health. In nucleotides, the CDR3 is TGTGCCAGCAGCCCCTTAGCGGGGGGGCTAGATACGCAGTATTTT. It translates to CASSPLAGGLDTQYF.